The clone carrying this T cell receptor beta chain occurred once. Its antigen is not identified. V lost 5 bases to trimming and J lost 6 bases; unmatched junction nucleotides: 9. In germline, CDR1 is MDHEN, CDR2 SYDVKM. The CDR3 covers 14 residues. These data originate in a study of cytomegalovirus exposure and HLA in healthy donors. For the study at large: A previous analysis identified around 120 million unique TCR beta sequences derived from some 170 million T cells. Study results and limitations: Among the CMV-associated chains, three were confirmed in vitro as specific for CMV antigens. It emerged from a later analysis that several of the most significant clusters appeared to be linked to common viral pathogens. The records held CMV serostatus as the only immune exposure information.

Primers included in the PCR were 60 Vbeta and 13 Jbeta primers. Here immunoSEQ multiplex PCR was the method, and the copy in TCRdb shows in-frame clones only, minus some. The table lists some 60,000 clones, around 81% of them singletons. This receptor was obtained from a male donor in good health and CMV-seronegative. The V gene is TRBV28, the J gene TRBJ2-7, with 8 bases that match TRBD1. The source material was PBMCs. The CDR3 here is CASSLPGQGREQYF. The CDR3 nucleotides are TGTGCCAGCAGTCTCCCCGGACAGGGTCGCGAGCAGTACTTC.